The present T cell receptor (beta chain) was sequenced within a study of blood T cell repertoires in COVID-19 (TCRdb year 2020). Describing the broader study: The collaborator samples originated in the United States, Italy and Spain and spanned the acute and convalescent phases of COVID-19. The prospective study material was composed of cDNA or gDNA derived from T cells, B-cell-depleted T cells, or PBMCs. Subjects who had been exposed to COVID-19, were actively infected with it, or had recovered from it provided the deeply sampled blood TCRbeta repertoires that made up the dataset. A freely available public database, intended as a resource for researchers studying the immune response to SARS-CoV-2, is where the repertoires were released. Samples were obtained from the ongoing ImmuneRACE study (first 160 participants) and from 1,254 subjects provided by 6 global collaborators. The sample metadata nearly always contained a de-identified subject ID, COVID-19 status, age in years and sex. Where available, HLA class I and class II types were obtained from metadata supplied by the sample provider rather than from assay-based typing.

The collaborating institutions used their own protocols to collect whole blood in K2EDTA tubes. For TCRbeta analysis, collaborators shipped samples in one of three forms: frozen whole blood, isolated PBMCs, or DNA extracted from either of those sample types. TCRbeta CDR3 regions were amplified from genomic DNA by means of the immunoSEQ Assay, a bias-controlled multiplex PCR. Under the source paper's analysis protocol: Within the assay, amplification of reference gene primers was used to estimate how many nucleated cells each sample contained. Sequence reads were collapsed and filtered to measure the absolute abundance of every unique TCRbeta CDR3 rearrangement. For each sample, productive Simpson clonality was calculated by taking the square root of Simpson's diversity index across productive rearrangements. Not all clones reach the TCRdb copy of this immuneACCESS table, which keeps in-frame sequences only. Checked studies attribute under half of the gap to unresolved V genes and leave the rest unexplained. Clone size and the V and J calls come from that table; the DNA yielded D and trimming. This sample comprises approximately 80,000 clones, 76% of them detected only once. Jointly, the top ten make up roughly 15% of the sample.

CDR1 and CDR2 were assigned from the germline V gene as ENHRY and SYGVKD. From the cysteine through the phenylalanine, the CDR3 covers 13 amino acids. Only the CDR3 DNA is retained, 39 bases long and in frame from the first base. The germline ends are 12 bases apart after V is trimmed by 6 bases and J by 4 bases. Worth noting for this clone: This clone's antigen is unknown. Per-base quality was not reported, and no clone a single base away is much larger than it.

Paper-wide results and their limitations: The amount of clinical and demographic metadata varied by source and participant and was provided uncurated.

The receptor comes from a man aged 65 to 79 with active or convalescent COVID-19. What was sequenced was peripheral blood. The sequence links TRBV10-3 to TRBJ2-5, with TRBD1 tentatively as D gene (6 bases match). The CDR3 loop reads CAIRETGRETQYF. The DNA reads as follows: TGTGCCATCAGGGAGACAGGTCGAGAGACCCAGTACTTC.